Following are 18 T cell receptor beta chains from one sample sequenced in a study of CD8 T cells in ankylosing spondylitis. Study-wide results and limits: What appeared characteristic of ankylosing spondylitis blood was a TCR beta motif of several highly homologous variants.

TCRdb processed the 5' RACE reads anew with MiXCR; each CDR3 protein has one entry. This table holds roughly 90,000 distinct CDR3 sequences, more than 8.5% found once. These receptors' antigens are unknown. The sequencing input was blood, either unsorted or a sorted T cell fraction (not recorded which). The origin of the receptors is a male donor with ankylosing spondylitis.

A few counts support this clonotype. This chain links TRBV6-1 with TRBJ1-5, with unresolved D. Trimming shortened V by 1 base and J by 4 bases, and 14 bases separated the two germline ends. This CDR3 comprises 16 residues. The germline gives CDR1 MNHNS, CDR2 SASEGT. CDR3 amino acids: CASSEERSAENQPQHF. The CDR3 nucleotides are TGTGCCAGCAGTGAAGAAAGGTCGGCGGAGAATCAGCCCCAGCATTTT.

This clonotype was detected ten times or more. The CDR3 DNA reads TGTGCCAGCAGTTTTGGTAGGGCCTACGAGCAGTACTTC. It codes for CASSFGRAYEQYF. The V and J genes are TRBV27 and TRBJ2-7, with D unresolved. V lost 3 bases and J 2 bases, leaving 8 bases between the germline ends. CDR1 MNHEY and CDR2 SMNVEV come from the germline V gene (reference sequence). This CDR3 has 13 amino acids.

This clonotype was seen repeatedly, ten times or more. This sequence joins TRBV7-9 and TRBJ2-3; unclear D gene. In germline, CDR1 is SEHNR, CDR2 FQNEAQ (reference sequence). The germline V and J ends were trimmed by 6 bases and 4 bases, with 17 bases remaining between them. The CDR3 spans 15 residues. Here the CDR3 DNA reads TGTGCCAGCAGGTCTCCTGCGCCGCCAGCAGATACGCAGTATTTT. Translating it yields CASRSPAPPADTQYF.

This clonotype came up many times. The CDR3 loop is CASSQDPREETQYF. CDR3 nucleotide sequence: TGCGCCAGCAGCCAAGATCCAAGGGAGGAGACCCAGTACTTC. The rearrangement links TRBV4-1 to TRBJ2-5; a possible D gene is TRBD2 (5 bases). Germline V CDR1 and CDR2: MGHRA, YSYEKL. This CDR3 is built from 14 residues. V was shortened by 0 bases and J by 5 bases, with 10 bases between the two germline ends.

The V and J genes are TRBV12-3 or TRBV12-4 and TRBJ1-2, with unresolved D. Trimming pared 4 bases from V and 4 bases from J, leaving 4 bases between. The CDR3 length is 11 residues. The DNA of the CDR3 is TGTGCCAGCAGTTCGACCTATGGCTACACCTTC. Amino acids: CASSSTYGYTF.

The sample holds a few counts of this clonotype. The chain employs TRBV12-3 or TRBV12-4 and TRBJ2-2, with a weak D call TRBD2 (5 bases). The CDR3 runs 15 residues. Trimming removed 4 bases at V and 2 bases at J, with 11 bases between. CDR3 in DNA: TGTGCCAGCAGTTGGGGAGAGACCAACACCGGGGAGCTGTTTTTT. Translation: CASSWGETNTGELFF.

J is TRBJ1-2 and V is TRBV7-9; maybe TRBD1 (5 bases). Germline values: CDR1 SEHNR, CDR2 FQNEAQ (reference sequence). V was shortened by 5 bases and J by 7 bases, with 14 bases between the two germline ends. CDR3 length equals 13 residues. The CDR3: CASSTHGAFGYTF. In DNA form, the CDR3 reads TGTGCCAGCAGCACACATGGGGCTTTTGGCTACACCTTC. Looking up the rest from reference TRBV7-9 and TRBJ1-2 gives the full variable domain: DTGVSQNPRHKITKRGQNVTFRCDPISEHNRLYWYRQTLGQGPEFLTYFQNEAQLEKSRLLSDRFSAERPKGSFSTLEIQRTEQGDSAMYLCASSTHGAFGYTFGSGTRLTVV.

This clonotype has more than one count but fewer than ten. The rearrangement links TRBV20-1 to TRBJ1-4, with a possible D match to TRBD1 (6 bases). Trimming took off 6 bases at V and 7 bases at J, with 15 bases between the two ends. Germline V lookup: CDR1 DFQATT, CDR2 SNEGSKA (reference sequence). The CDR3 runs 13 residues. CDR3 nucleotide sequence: TGCAGTGCCTGGATAGGGGGTCTTGAAAAACTGTTTTTT. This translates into CSAWIGGLEKLFF.

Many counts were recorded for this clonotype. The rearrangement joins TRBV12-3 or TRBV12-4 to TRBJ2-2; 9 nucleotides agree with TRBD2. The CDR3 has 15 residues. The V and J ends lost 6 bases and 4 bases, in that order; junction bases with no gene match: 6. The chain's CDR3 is CASSPELAGTGELFF. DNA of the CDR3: TGTGCCAGCAGCCCCGAACTAGCGGGCACCGGGGAGCTGTTTTTT.

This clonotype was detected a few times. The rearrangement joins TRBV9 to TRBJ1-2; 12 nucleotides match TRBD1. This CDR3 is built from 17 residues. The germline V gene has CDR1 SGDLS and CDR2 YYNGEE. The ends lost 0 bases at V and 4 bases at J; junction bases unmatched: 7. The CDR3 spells CASSVGGQGAFSYGYTF. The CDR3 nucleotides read TGTGCCAGCAGCGTAGGGGGACAGGGGGCCTTCTCCTATGGCTACACCTTC. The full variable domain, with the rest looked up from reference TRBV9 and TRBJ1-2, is DSGVTQTPKHLITATGQRVTLRCSPRSGDLSVYWYQQSLDQGLQFLIQYYNGEERAKGNILERFSAQQFPDLHSELNLSSLELGDSALYFCASSVGGQGAFSYGYTFGSGTRLTVV.

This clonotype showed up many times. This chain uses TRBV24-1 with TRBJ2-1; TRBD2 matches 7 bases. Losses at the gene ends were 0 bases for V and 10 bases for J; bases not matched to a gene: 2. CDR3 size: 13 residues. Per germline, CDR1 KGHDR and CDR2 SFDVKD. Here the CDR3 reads CATSDLGGGEQFF. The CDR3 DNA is TGTGCCACCAGTGATTTGGGGGGGGGGGAGCAGTTCTTC.

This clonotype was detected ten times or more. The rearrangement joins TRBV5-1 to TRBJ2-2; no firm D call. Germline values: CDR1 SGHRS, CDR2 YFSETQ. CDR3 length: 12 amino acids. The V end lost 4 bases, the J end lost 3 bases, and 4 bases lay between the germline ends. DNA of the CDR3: TGCGCCAGCAGCATTTACACCGGGGAGCTGTTTTTT. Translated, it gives CASSIYTGELFF.

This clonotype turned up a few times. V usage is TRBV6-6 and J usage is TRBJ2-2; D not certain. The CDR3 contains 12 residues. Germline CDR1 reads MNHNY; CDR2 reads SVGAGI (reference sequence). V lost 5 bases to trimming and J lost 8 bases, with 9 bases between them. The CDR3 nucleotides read TGTGCCAGCAGTCCCATGGGGGGGGAGCTGTTTTTT. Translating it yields CASSPMGGELFF.

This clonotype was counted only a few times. CDR3 sequence reads: CASSVPDSTDTQYF. In DNA, the CDR3 is TGTGCCAGCAGCGTACCGGACAGCACAGATACGCAGTATTTT. The J gene is TRBJ2-3, the V gene TRBV9; D is uncertain. V dropped 1 base and J dropped 0 bases, with 6 bases sitting between them. The V gene's germline CDR1 is SGDLS and CDR2 YYNGEE. The CDR3 is 14 residues long.

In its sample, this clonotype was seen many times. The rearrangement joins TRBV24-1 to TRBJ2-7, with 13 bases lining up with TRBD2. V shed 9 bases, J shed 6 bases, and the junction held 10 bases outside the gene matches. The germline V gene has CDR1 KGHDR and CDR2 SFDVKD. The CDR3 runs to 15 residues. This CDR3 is CATCPRTSGRCEQYF. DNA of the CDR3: TGTGCCACCTGCCCCCGGACTAGCGGGAGATGCGAGCAGTACTTC.

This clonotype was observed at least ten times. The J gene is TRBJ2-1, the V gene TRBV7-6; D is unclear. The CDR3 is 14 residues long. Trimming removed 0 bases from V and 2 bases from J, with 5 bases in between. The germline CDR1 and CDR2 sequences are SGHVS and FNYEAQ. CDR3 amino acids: CASSLAGTYNEQFF. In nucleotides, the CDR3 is TGTGCCAGCAGCTTAGCGGGCACCTACAATGAGCAGTTCTTC.

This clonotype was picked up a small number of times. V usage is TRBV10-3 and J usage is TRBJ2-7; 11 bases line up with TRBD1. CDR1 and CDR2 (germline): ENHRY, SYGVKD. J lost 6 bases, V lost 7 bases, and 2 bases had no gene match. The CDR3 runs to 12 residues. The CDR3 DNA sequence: TGTGCCATCAAAGGGACAGGGGGCGAGCAGTACTTC. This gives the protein CAIKGTGGEQYF.

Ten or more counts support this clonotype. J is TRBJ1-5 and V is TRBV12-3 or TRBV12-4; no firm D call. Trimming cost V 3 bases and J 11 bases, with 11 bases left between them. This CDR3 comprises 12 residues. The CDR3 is CASSFMGVTQHF. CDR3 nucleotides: TGTGCCAGCAGTTTCATGGGCGTGACCCAGCATTTT.